A single sample gave rise to the 4 T cell receptor beta chains below, sequenced in a study of shared clonotypes between healthy human individuals. TCRdb keeps only in-frame clones here, not all; method: immunoSEQ multiplex PCR. The data contain approximately 2.4 million clones, around 95% of them singletons. The sequenced sample was naive CD4+ T cells sorted from blood. Subset defined: CD45RA+ positively selected. The receptors originated from a man younger than 35 in good health.

This chain uses TRBV19 with TRBJ2-5; 8 nucleotides match TRBD1. V gave up 5 bases and J gave up 1 base; unmatched junction bases: 3. Per the germline V gene, CDR1 is LNHDA and CDR2 is SQIVND (reference sequence). This CDR3 has 14 amino acids. The CDR3 region is CASSGQGGQETQYF. CDR3 coding DNA: TGTGCCAGTAGTGGACAGGGCGGCCAAGAGACCCAGTACTTC.

This rearrangement joins TRBV6-5 to TRBJ2-5, with 12 positions matching TRBD2. Germline V lookup: CDR1 MNHEY, CDR2 SVGAGI. CDR3 size: 15 residues. V dropped 2 bases and J dropped 4; count of bases not matched to a gene: 2. The CDR3 bases are TGTGCCAGCAGTTACGGACTAGCGGGGAGAGAGACCCAGTACTTC. Its protein is CASSYGLAGRETQYF.

Details on this clone: Other DNA sequences in this specimen translate into the identical CDR3. The rearrangement uses TRBV5-1 and TRBJ2-1; 7 positions match TRBD2. V lost 1 base, J lost 0 bases, and 1 base stayed unmatched. CDR3 size: 15 residues. Germline V gene lookup returns CDR1 SGHRS and CDR2 YFSETQ. The CDR3 sequence: CASSLTGGSYNEQFF. In DNA, the CDR3 is TGCGCCAGCAGCTTGACGGGGGGCTCCTACAATGAGCAGTTCTTC.

The rearrangement uses TRBV28 and TRBJ1-1; D is possibly TRBD1 (5 bases). The germline gives CDR1 MDHEN, CDR2 SYDVKM. This CDR3 spans 15 amino acids. Trimming cost V 1 base and J 1 base, with 10 bases left between them. The CDR3 DNA reads TGTGCCAGCAGTTTATCTTCGGGGACGAACACTGAAGCTTTCTTT. Translation: CASSLSSGTNTEAFF.